The 10 T cell receptor beta chains reported below all come from one sample, sequenced in a study of blood T cells in healthy people across ages. Through a sample-barcoded 5' primer and a J-beta primer mix, a second PCR was run for about 6 to 11 cycles. MiXCR was run by TCRdb on the 5' RACE reads, yielding one entry per CDR3 protein. The sample has approximately 400,000 distinct CDR3 sequences; approximately 52% are singletons. The sample taken for sequencing was blood. These receptors originate from a man in his 60s in good health.

The chain couples TRBV20-1 to TRBJ1-5, with D unclear. Between the trimmed V and J ends, which lost 5 bases and 2 bases, there was a span of 13 bases. The CDR3 runs 14 residues. Germline CDR1 is DFQATT and CDR2 is SNEGSKA (reference sequence). This chain's CDR3 is CSAGGDRGNQPQHF. The CDR3 nucleotides read TGCAGTGCTGGCGGGGATCGCGGCAATCAGCCCCAGCATTTT.

The rearrangement joins TRBV5-1 to TRBJ2-5; D is undetermined. Germline CDR1 is SGHRS and CDR2 is YFSETQ. V was trimmed by 0 bases and J by 11 bases, leaving 20 bases between them. This CDR3 comprises 15 residues. CDR3 residues: CASSLGRNLYNEQYF. CDR3 sequence (DNA): TGCGCCAGCAGCTTGGGACGGAATCTTTACAATGAGCAGTACTTC.

This chain's CDR3 is CASSLRGGGAEAFF. For the CDR3, the DNA is TGTGCCAGCAGCTTAAGAGGGGGCGGGGCTGAAGCTTTCTTT. V gene TRBV7-2 combines with J gene TRBJ1-1; 7 bases align to TRBD1. The ends lost 2 bases at V and 6 bases at J; junction bases unmatched: 6. The CDR3 runs to 14 residues. CDR1 and CDR2 (germline): SGHTA, FQGNSA.

The CDR3 spells CSANALEQGNYGYTF. The CDR3 DNA reads TGCAGTGCTAACGCCCTAGAACAGGGGAACTATGGCTACACCTTC. This sequence joins TRBV20-1 and TRBJ1-2, with 7 bases matching TRBD1. The CDR3 is 15 residues long. Germline CDR1 is DFQATT and CDR2 is SNEGSKA (reference sequence). V was pared by 4 bases and J by 2 bases, with 10 bases of the junction left unmatched.

The chain combines TRBV10-3 with TRBJ2-7; D is tentatively TRBD1 or TRBD2 (5 bases each). V lost 5 bases, J lost 0 bases, and 17 bases lay in between. Germline values: CDR1 ENHRY, CDR2 SYGVKD. The CDR3 has 16 residues. Here the CDR3 DNA reads TGTGCCATCAGTCGGGACGGGCCCTCGAGCTCCTACGAGCAGTACTTC. Protein: CAISRDGPSSSYEQYF.

The CDR3 sequence is CASTSSTGYNEQFF. CDR3 DNA: TGTGCCAGCACCTCCTCTACCGGGTACAATGAGCAGTTCTTC. The chain uses TRBV27 and TRBJ2-1; unclear D gene. The CDR3 is 14 residues long. Trimming left V 7 bases short and J 4 bases short, with 14 bases between. Germline CDR1 MNHEY, CDR2 SMNVEV (reference sequence).

This clonotype was seen repeatedly, ten times or more. The rearrangement links TRBV27 to TRBJ1-5, with 7 bases aligning to TRBD1. V shed 2 bases and J 2 bases; nucleotides not matched to a gene: 0. The CDR3 length is 14 residues. The germline CDR1 and CDR2 sequences are MNHEY and SMNVEV (reference sequence). The CDR3 nucleotides are TGTGCCAGCAGTTTAGGGACAGGCAATCAGCCCCAGCATTTT. Its translation is CASSLGTGNQPQHF.

The chain is built from TRBV6-5 and TRBJ2-3, with D possibly matching TRBD1 (6 bases). The ends were cut back, 2 bases at V and 0 bases at J, with 24 bases in the middle. The CDR3 extends over 20 amino acids. Germline V gives CDR1 MNHEY, CDR2 SVGAGI. CDR3 nucleotide sequence: TGTGCCAGCAGTTACGGTTCCCAGAGCAGGGGCCTACGGAGCACAGATACGCAGTATTTT. It encodes CASSYGSQSRGLRSTDTQYF.

This clonotype was counted at least ten times. This chain connects TRBV28 to TRBJ2-7, with D unresolved. The V gene's germline CDR1 is MDHEN and CDR2 SYDVKM. Trimming took off 5 bases at V and 2 bases at J, with 1 base between the two ends. The CDR3 has 10 amino acids. The CDR3, as DNA: TGTGCCAGCAGTGCCTACGAGCAGTACTTC. Its protein product is CASSAYEQYF.

The rearrangement joins TRBV19 to TRBJ1-6, with a tentative D call TRBD1 (5 bases). Trimming cost V 2 bases and J 6 bases, with 11 bases left between them. The CDR3 totals 15 residues. CDR1 is LNHDA, CDR2 SQIVND, per germline (reference sequence). CDR3 nucleotide sequence: TGTGCCAGTAGTATATCCGGCGGGGGTAATTCACCCCTCCACTTT. Its translation is CASSISGGGNSPLHF.